This T cell receptor beta chain is from a study of T cell responses to AZD1222 COVID-19 vaccine. TCRdb's copy holds only in-frame clones and misses some; the assay was immunoSEQ multiplex PCR. The sample has 100,000 or so clones, roughly 86% seen once. Sample: peripheral blood, taken 28 days after the second AZD1222 dose. The receptors were gathered from an adult who received the AZD1222 COVID-19 vaccine.

This clone was seen more than once but under ten times. The chain couples TRBV19 to TRBJ2-1, with 10 bases fitting TRBD1. Germline values: CDR1 LNHDA, CDR2 SQIVND (reference sequence). CDR3 length equals 13 residues. The ends lost 6 bases at V and 6 bases at J; junction bases unmatched: 2. The CDR3 region has the DNA TGTGCCAGTAGGACAGGGGGCTCCAATGAGCAGTTCTTC. Protein: CASRTGGSNEQFF.